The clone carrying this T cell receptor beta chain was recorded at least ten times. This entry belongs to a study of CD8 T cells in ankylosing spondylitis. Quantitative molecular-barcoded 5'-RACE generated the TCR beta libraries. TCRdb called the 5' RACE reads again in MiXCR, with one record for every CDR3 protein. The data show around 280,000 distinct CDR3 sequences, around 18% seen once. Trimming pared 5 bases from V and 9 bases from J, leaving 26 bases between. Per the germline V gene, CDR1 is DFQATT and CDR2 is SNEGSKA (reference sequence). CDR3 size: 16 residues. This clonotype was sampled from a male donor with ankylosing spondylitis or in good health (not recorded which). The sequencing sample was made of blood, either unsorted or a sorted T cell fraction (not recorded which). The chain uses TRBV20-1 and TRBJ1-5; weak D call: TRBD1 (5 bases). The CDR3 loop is CSAGAGTPDRTGPQHF. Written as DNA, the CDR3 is TGCAGTGCTGGAGCCGGGACCCCGGACCGCACAGGGCCCCAGCATTTT.